The 23 T cell receptor beta chains reported below all come from one sample, sequenced in a study of response to subunit inactivated influenza vaccine. TCRdb used MiXCR to reprocess the RT-PCR reads, holding one entry per CDR3 protein. The sample contains roughly 700,000 distinct CDR3 sequences, 15% to 18% of which appear only once. The sequences come from PBMCs from blood, collected about 11 days after vaccination. All receptors come from a man aged 45 to 65 who received an inactivated influenza vaccine.

This chain connects TRBV6-2 or TRBV6-3 to TRBJ2-7, with D perhaps TRBD2 (5 bases). Trimming removed 7 bases from V and 6 bases from J, with 19 bases in between. Per the germline V gene, CDR1 is MNHEY and CDR2 is SVGEGT. CDR3 length: 14 amino acids. CDR3 sequence: CASTPGFSRGEQYF. CDR3 nucleotides: TGTGCCAGCACCCCGGGGTTCAGCCGAGGCGAGCAGTACTTC.

Only a few counts were recorded for this clonotype. The V gene is TRBV7-6, the J gene TRBJ2-3; 9 nucleotides agree with TRBD2. Germline values: CDR1 SGHVS, CDR2 FNYEAQ. V shed 2 bases and J 6 bases; nucleotides not matched to a gene: 9. This CDR3 is built from 16 residues. The CDR3 DNA reads as TGTGCCAGCAGCTTATATCCCGGGACTAGCTACGATACGCAGTATTTT. Residues: CASSLYPGTSYDTQYF.

This clonotype was seen a few times. V usage is TRBV14 and J usage is TRBJ2-7; tentatively, D is TRBD1 (6 bases). This CDR3 spans 12 amino acids. Germline V CDR1 and CDR2: SGHDN, FVKESK. Trimming took 2 bases from V and 7 from J, leaving 9 bases between them. CDR3 DNA sequence: TGTGCCAGCAGCCAATTTAGGGGGGAGCAGTACTTC. Translated: CASSQFRGEQYF.

In its sample, this clonotype was seen many times. The chain couples TRBV20-1 to TRBJ1-5; D might be TRBD1 (5 bases). Germline CDR1 DFQATT, CDR2 SNEGSKA (reference sequence). Trimming shortened V by 3 bases and J by 2 bases, and 5 bases separated the two germline ends. This CDR3 is built from 12 residues. CDR3 sequence reads: CSASRGNQPQHF. The CDR3 nucleotides are TGCAGTGCTAGCAGGGGCAATCAGCCCCAGCATTTT.

This clonotype was observed a few times. This chain links TRBV6-2 or TRBV6-3 with TRBJ2-7; 9 bases line up with TRBD2. V was pared by 8 bases and J by 2 bases, with 4 bases of the junction left unmatched. The CDR3 length is 13 residues. Germline lookup yields CDR1 MNHEY and CDR2 SVGEGT. In DNA, the CDR3 is TGTGCCAGCGGTAGGACTAGCGCCTACGAGCAGTACTTC. Protein product: CASGRTSAYEQYF.

The rearrangement uses TRBV12-3 or TRBV12-4 and TRBJ2-2; 7 nucleotides agree with TRBD2. The junction had 7 bases not matched to a gene; V was cut back by 10 bases and J by 2 bases. CDR3 size: 14 residues. The CDR3 region is CATGGGFNTGELFF. The CDR3, as DNA: TGTGCCACGGGGGGAGGCTTCAACACCGGGGAGCTGTTTTTT.

V usage is TRBV7-9 and J usage is TRBJ2-1; TRBD1 matches at 9 bases. Germline V CDR1 and CDR2: SEHNR, FQNEAQ (reference sequence). V lost 5 bases and J lost 6; bases outside the gene matches: 14. CDR3 size: 17 residues. In nucleotides, the CDR3 is TGTGCCAGCAGCACCCGTATCACAGGGGGCAGAGTCAATGAGCAGTTCTTC. Translated, it gives CASSTRITGGRVNEQFF. Filled out from reference TRBV7-9 and TRBJ2-1, the complete variable domain reads DTGVSQNPRHKITKRGQNVTFRCDPISEHNRLYWYRQTLGQGPEFLTYFQNEAQLEKSRLLSDRFSAERPKGSFSTLEIQRTEQGDSAMYLCASSTRITGGRVNEQFFGPGTRLTVL.

This clonotype was seen once. The chain couples TRBV3-1 to TRBJ2-1; no definite D call. The CDR3 length is 15 residues. Trimming stripped 0 bases from V and 3 bases from J, with 9 bases between. Germline V lookup: CDR1 LGHDT, CDR2 YNNKEL (reference sequence). The CDR3 loop is CASSQEPSRYNEQFF. The CDR3 DNA sequence: TGTGCCAGCAGCCAAGAACCGAGTCGCTACAATGAGCAGTTCTTC.

This clonotype was found a few times. CDR3 nucleotides: TGTGCCAGCAGTGCTTCCGGGACTAGCACAGATACGCAGTATTTT. The encoded protein is CASSASGTSTDTQYF. The J gene is TRBJ2-3, the V gene TRBV25-1; D is perhaps TRBD2 (6 bases). Germline assignment: CDR1 MGHDK and CDR2 SYGVNS. The CDR3 runs 15 residues. Trimming stripped 4 bases from V and 0 bases from J, with 11 bases between.

The chain employs TRBV2 and TRBJ1-5; D is uncertain. The CDR3 spans 13 residues. V lost 4 bases, J lost 0 bases, and 4 bases lay in between. The germline CDR1 and CDR2 sequences are SNHLY and FYNNEI. The CDR3 here is CASSVISNQPQHF. The CDR3 DNA follows: TGTGCCAGCAGTGTGATTAGCAATCAGCCCCAGCATTTT.

The genes are TRBV5-4 and TRBJ2-3; TRBD1 matches at 8 bases. Losses at the gene ends were 3 bases for V and 2 bases for J; bases not matched to a gene: 5. The CDR3 runs to 15 residues. From germline, CDR1 is SGHNT and CDR2 YYREEE (reference sequence). The DNA for the CDR3 is TGTGCCAGCAGCTGGGACAGGAAGATCACAGATACGCAGTATTTT. The encoded protein is CASSWDRKITDTQYF.

The V and J genes are TRBV12-3 or TRBV12-4 and TRBJ1-3; D remains ambiguous. V lost 7 bases and J lost 1, with 14 bases in between. The CDR3 has 15 amino acids. The DNA for the CDR3 is TGTGCCAGCACTATAGACACCTTATCTGGAAACACCATATATTTT. It specifies CASTIDTLSGNTIYF.

This clonotype was detected only a few times. This chain links TRBV6-5 with TRBJ2-7, with TRBD1 matching 7 bases. The V gene end was trimmed by 0 bases and the J gene end by 5 bases; junction bases not matched to a gene: 10. The CDR3 contains 16 residues. CDR1 is MNHEY, CDR2 SVGAGI, per germline. CDR3: CASSYSMTGKVNEQYF. The CDR3 bases are TGTGCCAGCAGTTACTCGATGACAGGGAAAGTCAACGAGCAGTACTTC.

There are a few counts of this clonotype. CDR3 DNA: TGCGCCAGCAGCTTGGCCACAGGGGGAAACACCGGGGAGCTGTTTTTT. This encodes CASSLATGGNTGELFF. This chain uses TRBV5-1 with TRBJ2-2; 8 nucleotides line up with TRBD1. Trimming removed 0 bases from V and 2 bases from J; junction bases left unmatched: 3. The CDR3 is 16 residues long. CDR1 is SGHRS and CDR2 is YFSETQ in the germline V gene.

This chain joins TRBV7-9 and TRBJ1-1; TRBD1 agrees at 11 bases. Germline assignment: CDR1 SEHNR and CDR2 FQNEAQ (reference sequence). The V and J ends lost 6 bases and 2 bases, in that order; junction bases with no gene match: 5. This CDR3 comprises 15 residues. The CDR3 protein is CASRGQGADNTEAFF. The CDR3 DNA follows: TGTGCCAGCAGAGGACAGGGGGCAGACAACACTGAAGCTTTCTTT.

The sample holds many counts of this clonotype. The chain joins TRBV29-1 to TRBJ1-1, with 9 bases identical to TRBD1. Looked up from germline, CDR1 is SQVTM and CDR2 is ANQGSEA. This CDR3 has 15 residues. After removal of 3 bases from V and 0 bases from J, the junction contained 5 bases not matched to a gene. The CDR3 sequence is CSVDNGQGMNTEAFF. The CDR3 DNA is TGCAGCGTTGATAACGGACAGGGGATGAACACTGAAGCTTTCTTT.

The V and J genes are TRBV7-2 and TRBJ2-3; the D call may be TRBD1 or TRBD2 (5 bases each). V was shortened by 5 bases and J by 6 bases, with 12 bases between the two germline ends. The CDR3 runs 13 residues. Per germline, CDR1 SGHTA and CDR2 FQGNSA. This CDR3 is CASSTLREDTQYF. The CDR3 nucleotides are TGTGCCAGCAGCACCCTCAGGGAGGATACGCAGTATTTT.

This clonotype was counted a few times. The chain recombines TRBV7-2 with TRBJ2-7; 7 bases are a match to TRBD1. The V gene end was trimmed by 0 bases and the J gene end by 2 bases; junction bases not matched to a gene: 13. This CDR3 is 18 amino acids long. Germline CDR1 and CDR2: SGHTA and FQGNSA. The chain's CDR3 is CASSLAGSGRQGTYEQYF. CDR3 nucleotide sequence: TGTGCCAGCAGCTTAGCAGGTTCAGGGAGACAGGGTACCTACGAGCAGTACTTC.

This chain links TRBV10-3 with TRBJ2-4, with a weak D call TRBD2 (5 bases). The ends were cut back, 3 bases at V and 1 base at J, with 7 bases in the middle. The germline V gene has CDR1 ENHRY and CDR2 SYGVKD. CDR3 size: 14 residues. In DNA form, the CDR3 reads TGTGCCATCAGTGACCCTAGCGCCAAAAACATTCAGTACTTC. Translating gives CAISDPSAKNIQYF.

The CDR3 DNA follows: TGTGCCAGCAGTATGGGCCCGCCCACAGATACGCAGTATTTT. Translated: CASSMGPPTDTQYF. The chain combines TRBV12-3 or TRBV12-4 with TRBJ2-3; no clear D. The V gene lost 5 bases and the J gene lost 2 bases, with 11 bases spanning the gap. The CDR3 runs to 14 residues.

This clonotype occurred a few times. This chain connects TRBV11-2 to TRBJ2-6, with TRBD1 matching over 7 bases. The V segment lost 1 base and the J segment 0 bases; nucleotides outside the gene matches: 6. This CDR3 has 18 amino acids. The germline CDR1 and CDR2 sequences are SGHAT and FQNNGV. The CDR3 DNA sequence: TGTGCCAGCAGCTTAGTGGGACAGCTACTCTCTGGGGCCAACGTCCTGACTTTC. Translated, it gives CASSLVGQLLSGANVLTF. The full variable domain, rest sourced from reference TRBV11-2 and TRBJ2-6, is EAGVAQSPRYKIIEKRQSVAFWCNPISGHATLYWYQQILGQGPKLLIQFQNNGVVDDSQLPKDRFSAERLKGVDSTLKIQPAKLEDSAVYLCASSLVGQLLSGANVLTFGAGSRLTVL.

There are a few counts of this clonotype. The chain combines TRBV2 with TRBJ2-1; D is ambiguous. The CDR3 covers 17 residues. Trimming took off 3 bases at V and 2 bases at J, with 17 bases between the two ends. Per germline, CDR1 SNHLY and CDR2 FYNNEI. The CDR3 is CASSDRSNLPPYNEQFF. In DNA form, the CDR3 reads TGTGCCAGCAGTGATCGCTCGAACCTCCCCCCCTACAATGAGCAGTTCTTC.

Of note for this clonotype: A read error may produce the germline difference seen at one junction end. This sequence joins TRBV12-3 or TRBV12-4 and TRBJ2-3; the match to TRBD2 covers 10 bases. The CDR3 totals 14 residues. The CDR3 DNA is TGTGCCAGCAGTATAGCGGGAGGTCCAGATACGCAGTATTTT. This gives the protein CASSIAGGPDTQYF.